The following is a TCR beta chain sequence with its context. The antigen is unknown. The assay was immunoSEQ multiplex PCR, and TCRdb's table has in-frame clones only and misses some. The profile shows about 130,000 clones, over 85% of them singletons. This sample was included in a study of T cell responses to AZD1222 COVID-19 vaccine. Study results and limitations: Possibly, clonal diversity was underestimated; donors were largely white British and included more females.

Germline assignment: CDR1 MGHRA and CDR2 YSYEKL. The CDR3 sequence is 18 residues long. The V gene end was trimmed by 3 bases and the J gene end by 4 bases; junction bases not matched to a gene: 11. Sequencing used peripheral blood, obtained on day 0 of AZD1222 vaccination. This chain joins TRBV4-1 and TRBJ2-3; 12 bases align to TRBD2. The source is an adult in good health. CDR3 nucleotide sequence: TGCGCCAGCAGCCACCCCGACCGACTAGCGGGAGCCGCAGATACGCAGTATTTT. It encodes CASSHPDRLAGAADTQYF.